This TCR beta chain derives from a study of blood T cell repertoires in COVID-19. As for the study in general: From T cells, B-cell-depleted T cells, or PBMCs came the material, which was cDNA or gDNA.

This CDR3 region has 16 residues. Germline V gives CDR1 PRHDT, CDR2 FYEKMQ (reference sequence). The junction had 18 bases not matched to a gene; V was cut back by 5 bases and J by 10 bases. In the original analysis: Quantification of nucleated cells was approximated via reference gene primer amplification. Here immunoSEQ multiplex PCR was the method, and the copy in TCRdb shows in-frame clones only, minus some. V and J calls plus clone size are reproduced from that table; the DNA served to infer D and trimming. The sample holds about 210,000 clones; approximately 78% are singletons and the top ten take roughly 12%.

The clonotype was recovered from a middle-aged woman with acute or convalescent COVID-19. Sequencing used peripheral blood. The genes are TRBV13 and TRBJ1-1; TRBD1 matches 8 bases. CDR3 coding DNA: TGTGCCAGCAGCGCGGGTGACAGGGGCCCTTCAAGGGCAGCTTTCTTT. Protein: CASSAGDRGPSRAAFF.